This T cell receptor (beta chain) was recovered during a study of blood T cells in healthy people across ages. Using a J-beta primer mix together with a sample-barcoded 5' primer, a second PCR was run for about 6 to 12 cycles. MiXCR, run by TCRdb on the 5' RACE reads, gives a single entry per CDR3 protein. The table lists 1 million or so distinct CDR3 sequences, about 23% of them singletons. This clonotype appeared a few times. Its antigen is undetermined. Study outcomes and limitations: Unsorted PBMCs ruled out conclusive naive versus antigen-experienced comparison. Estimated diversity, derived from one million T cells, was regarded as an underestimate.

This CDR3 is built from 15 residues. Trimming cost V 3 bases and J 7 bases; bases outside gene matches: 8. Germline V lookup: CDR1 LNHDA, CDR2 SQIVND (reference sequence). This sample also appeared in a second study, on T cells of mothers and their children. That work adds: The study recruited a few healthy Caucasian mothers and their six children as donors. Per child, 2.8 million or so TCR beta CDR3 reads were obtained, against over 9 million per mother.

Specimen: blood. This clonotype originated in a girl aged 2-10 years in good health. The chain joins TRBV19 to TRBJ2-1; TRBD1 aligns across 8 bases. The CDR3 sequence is CASSIYTGGMNEQFF. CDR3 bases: TGTGCCAGTAGTATTTACACAGGGGGGATGAATGAGCAGTTCTTC.